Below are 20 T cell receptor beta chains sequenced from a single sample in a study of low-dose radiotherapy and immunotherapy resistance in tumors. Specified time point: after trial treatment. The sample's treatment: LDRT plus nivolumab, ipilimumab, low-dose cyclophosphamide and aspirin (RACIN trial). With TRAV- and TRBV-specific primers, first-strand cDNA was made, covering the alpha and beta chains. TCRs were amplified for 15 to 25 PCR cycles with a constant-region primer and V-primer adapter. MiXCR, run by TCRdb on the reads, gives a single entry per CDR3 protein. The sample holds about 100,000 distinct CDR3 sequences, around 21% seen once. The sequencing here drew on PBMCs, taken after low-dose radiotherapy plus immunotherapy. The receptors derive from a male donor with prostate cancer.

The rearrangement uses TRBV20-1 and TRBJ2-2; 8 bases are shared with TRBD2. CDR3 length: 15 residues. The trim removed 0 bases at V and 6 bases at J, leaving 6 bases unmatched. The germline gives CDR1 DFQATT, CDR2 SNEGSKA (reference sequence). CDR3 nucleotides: TGCAGTGCTAGAGAAGGCGGGGGGCCCCCCGGGGAGCTGTTTTTT. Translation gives CSAREGGGPPGELFF.

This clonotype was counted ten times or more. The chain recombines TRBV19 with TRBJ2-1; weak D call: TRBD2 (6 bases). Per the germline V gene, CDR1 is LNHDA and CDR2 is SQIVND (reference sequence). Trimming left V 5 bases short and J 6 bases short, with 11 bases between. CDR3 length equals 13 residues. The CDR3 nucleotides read TGTGCCAGTAGTCCGGGGACTTTCAATGAGCAGTTCTTC. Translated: CASSPGTFNEQFF.

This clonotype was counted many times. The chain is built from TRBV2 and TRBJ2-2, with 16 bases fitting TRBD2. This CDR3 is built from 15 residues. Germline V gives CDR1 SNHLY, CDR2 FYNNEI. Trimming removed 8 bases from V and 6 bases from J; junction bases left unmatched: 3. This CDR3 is CASAGLAGGSGELFF. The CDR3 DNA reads TGTGCCAGCGCGGGACTAGCGGGGGGGTCCGGGGAGCTGTTTTTT.

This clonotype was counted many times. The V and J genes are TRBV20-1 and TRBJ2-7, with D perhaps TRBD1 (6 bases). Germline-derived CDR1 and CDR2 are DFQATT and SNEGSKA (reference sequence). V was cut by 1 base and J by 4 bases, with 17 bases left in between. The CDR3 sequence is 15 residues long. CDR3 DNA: TGCAGTGCTAGAGTAGCTCTTGGGGGCGTTTACGAGCAGTACTTC. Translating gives CSARVALGGVYEQYF.

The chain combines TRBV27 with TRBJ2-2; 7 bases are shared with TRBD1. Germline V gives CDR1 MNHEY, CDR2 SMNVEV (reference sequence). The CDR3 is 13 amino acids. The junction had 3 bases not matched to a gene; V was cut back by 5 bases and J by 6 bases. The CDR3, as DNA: TGTGCCAGCAGTACAGGGGTTCCCGGGGAGCTGTTTTTT. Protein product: CASSTGVPGELFF.

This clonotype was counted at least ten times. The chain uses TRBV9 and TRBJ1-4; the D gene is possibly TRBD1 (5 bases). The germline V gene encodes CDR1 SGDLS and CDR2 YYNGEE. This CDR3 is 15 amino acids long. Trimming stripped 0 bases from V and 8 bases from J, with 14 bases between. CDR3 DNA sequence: TGTGCCAGCAGCGTAGAGGGGAGATTGGGAGAAAAACTGTTTTTT. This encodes CASSVEGRLGEKLFF.

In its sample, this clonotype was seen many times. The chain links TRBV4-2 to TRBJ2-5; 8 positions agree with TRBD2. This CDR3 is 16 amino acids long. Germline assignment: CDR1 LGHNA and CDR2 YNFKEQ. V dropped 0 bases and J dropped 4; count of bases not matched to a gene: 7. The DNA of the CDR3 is TGTGCCAGCAGCCAAGATCTTGCGGGGGGACGAGAGACCCAGTACTTC. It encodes CASSQDLAGGRETQYF.

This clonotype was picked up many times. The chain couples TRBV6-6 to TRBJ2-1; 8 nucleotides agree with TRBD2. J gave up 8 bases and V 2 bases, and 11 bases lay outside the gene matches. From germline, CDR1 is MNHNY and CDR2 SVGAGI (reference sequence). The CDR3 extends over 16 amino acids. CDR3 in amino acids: CASSYPYSGESYEQFF. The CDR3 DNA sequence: TGTGCCAGCAGTTACCCTTATAGCGGGGAGTCGTATGAGCAGTTCTTC.

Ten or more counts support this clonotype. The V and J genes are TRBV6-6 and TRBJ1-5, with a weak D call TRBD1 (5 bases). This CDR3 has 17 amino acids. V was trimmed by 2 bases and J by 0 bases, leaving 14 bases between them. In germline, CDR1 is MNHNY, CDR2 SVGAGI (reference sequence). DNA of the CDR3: TGTGCCAGCAGTTACGGGACTCCTAATTATAGCAATCAGCCCCAGCATTTT. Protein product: CASSYGTPNYSNQPQHF.

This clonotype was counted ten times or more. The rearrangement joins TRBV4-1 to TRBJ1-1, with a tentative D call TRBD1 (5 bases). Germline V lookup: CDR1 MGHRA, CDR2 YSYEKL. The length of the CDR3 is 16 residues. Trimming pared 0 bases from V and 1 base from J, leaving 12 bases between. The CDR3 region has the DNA TGCGCCAGCAGCCAAGATTGGGGCAATCAGAACACTGAAGCTTTCTTT. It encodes CASSQDWGNQNTEAFF.

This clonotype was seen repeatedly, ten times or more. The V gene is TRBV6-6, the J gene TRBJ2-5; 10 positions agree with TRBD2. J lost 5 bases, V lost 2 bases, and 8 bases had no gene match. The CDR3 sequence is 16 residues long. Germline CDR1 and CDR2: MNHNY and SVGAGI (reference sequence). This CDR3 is CASSYPRLAGGETQYF. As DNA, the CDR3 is TGTGCCAGCAGTTACCCCCGACTAGCGGGTGGGGAGACCCAGTACTTC.

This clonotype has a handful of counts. In DNA, the CDR3 is TGTGCCAGCAGTGAATGGCTAGCGGGGGGGTCCACAGATACGCAGTATTTT. Residues: CASSEWLAGGSTDTQYF. V and J are TRBV2 and TRBJ2-3; TRBD2 matches 12 bases. CDR1 and CDR2 (germline): SNHLY, FYNNEI. The CDR3 extends over 17 amino acids. V lost 2 bases, J lost 2 bases, and 5 bases stayed unmatched.

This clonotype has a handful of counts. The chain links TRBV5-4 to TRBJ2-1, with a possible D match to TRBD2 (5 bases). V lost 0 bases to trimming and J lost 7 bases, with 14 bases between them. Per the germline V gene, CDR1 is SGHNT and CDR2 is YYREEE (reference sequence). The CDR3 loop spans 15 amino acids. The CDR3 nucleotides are TGTGCCAGCAGCTTGGGGCGTGGGCCGGGGAATGAGCAGTTCTTC. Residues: CASSLGRGPGNEQFF. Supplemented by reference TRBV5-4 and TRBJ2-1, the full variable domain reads ETGVTQSPTHLIKTRGQQVTLRCSSQSGHNTVSWYQQALGQGPQFIFQYYREEENGRGNFPPRFSGLQFPNYSSELNVNALELDDSALYLCASSLGRGPGNEQFFGPGTRLTVL.

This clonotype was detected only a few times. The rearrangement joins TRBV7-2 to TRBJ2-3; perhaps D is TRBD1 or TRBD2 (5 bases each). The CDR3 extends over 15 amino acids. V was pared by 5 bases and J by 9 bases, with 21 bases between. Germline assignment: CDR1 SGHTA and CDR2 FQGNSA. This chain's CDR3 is CASSQLGGTFGTQYF. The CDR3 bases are TGTGCCAGCAGCCAGCTAGGTGGGACCTTCGGGACGCAGTATTTT.

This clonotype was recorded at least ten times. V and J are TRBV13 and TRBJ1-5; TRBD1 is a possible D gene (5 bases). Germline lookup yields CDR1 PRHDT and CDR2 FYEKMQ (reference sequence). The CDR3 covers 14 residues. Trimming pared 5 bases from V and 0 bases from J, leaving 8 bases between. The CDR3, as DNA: TGTGCCAGCAGCCGCGGACATAGCAATCAGCCCCAGCATTTT. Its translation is CASSRGHSNQPQHF. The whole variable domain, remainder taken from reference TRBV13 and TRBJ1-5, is AAGVIQSPRHLIKEKRETATLKCYPIPRHDTVYWYQQGPGQDPQFLISFYEKMQSDKGSIPDRFSAQQFSDYHSELNMSSLELGDSALYFCASSRGHSNQPQHFGDGTRLSIL.

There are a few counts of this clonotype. CDR3 DNA: TGTGCCAGCAGCTTATTGGGGGGTAGCTCCTACGAGCAGTACTTC. Translation gives CASSLLGGSSYEQYF. This rearrangement joins TRBV13 to TRBJ2-7; possibly TRBD2 for D (6 bases). Germline V CDR1 and CDR2: PRHDT, FYEKMQ (reference sequence). CDR3 length equals 15 residues. V was shortened by 2 bases and J by 0 bases, with 11 bases between the two germline ends.

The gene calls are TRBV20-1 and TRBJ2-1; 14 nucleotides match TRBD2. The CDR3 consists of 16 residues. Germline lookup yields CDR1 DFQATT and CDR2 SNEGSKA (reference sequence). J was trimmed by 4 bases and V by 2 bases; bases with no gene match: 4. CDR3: CSARRLAGGEYNEQFF. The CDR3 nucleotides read TGCAGTGCTAGAAGACTAGCGGGAGGGGAGTACAATGAGCAGTTCTTC.

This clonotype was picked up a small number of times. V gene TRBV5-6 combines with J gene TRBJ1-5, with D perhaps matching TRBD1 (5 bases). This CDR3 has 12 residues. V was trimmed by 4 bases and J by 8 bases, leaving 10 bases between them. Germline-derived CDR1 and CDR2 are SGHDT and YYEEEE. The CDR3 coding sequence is TGTGCCAGCAGCGGGGGACCTGAGCCCCAGCATTTT. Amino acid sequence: CASSGGPEPQHF.

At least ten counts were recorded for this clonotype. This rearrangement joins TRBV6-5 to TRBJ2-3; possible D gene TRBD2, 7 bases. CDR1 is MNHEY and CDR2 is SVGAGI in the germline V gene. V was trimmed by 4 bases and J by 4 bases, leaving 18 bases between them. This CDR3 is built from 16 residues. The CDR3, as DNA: TGTGCCAGCAGTTTACGGGGGGCAGTTATTGCAGATACGCAGTATTTT. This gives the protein CASSLRGAVIADTQYF.

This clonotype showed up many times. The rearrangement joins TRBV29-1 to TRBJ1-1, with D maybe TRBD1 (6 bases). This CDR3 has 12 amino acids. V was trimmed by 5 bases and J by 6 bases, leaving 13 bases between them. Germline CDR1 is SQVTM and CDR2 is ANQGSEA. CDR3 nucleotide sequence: TGCAGCGTTCAGACAGGCATGGCTGAAGCTTTCTTT. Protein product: CSVQTGMAEAFF.